This TCR beta chain was retrieved from a study of blood T cell repertoires in COVID-19. Study-wide context: Whether acute or convalescent, the COVID-19 samples came from the United States, Italy and Spain. The cDNA or gDNA used as material had been derived from T cells, B-cell-depleted T cells, or PBMCs.

Original processing notes: By means of reference gene primer amplification, nucleated cell counts were estimated. The table came from immunoSEQ multiplex PCR; TCRdb's copy has only in-frame clones and leaves some out. V and J calls and clone size follow that table, whereas D and trimming were derived from the DNA. The sample records 150,000 or so clones, about 90% being singletons. CDR3 length equals 13 residues. Germline V gene lookup returns CDR1 MNHEY and CDR2 SVGAGI. J gave up 4 bases and V 6 bases, and 4 bases lay outside the gene matches. The chain employs TRBV6-5 and TRBJ1-2; 8 bases align to TRBD1. The sequencing input was peripheral blood. The TCR originated in a man aged 45-65 years with acute or convalescent COVID-19. The CDR3 nucleotides read TGTGCCAGCAGGGACAGGGAGAGCTATGGCTACACCTTC. Translating it yields CASRDRESYGYTF.